The clone carrying this T cell receptor (beta chain) occurred many times. No antigen is known for it. This record comes from a study of quantifying T cell responses using KT2 cells. Whole-study context: Reverse transcription used primers in the TCR alpha and beta constant regions. Study findings and constraints: Detection of KT2 sequences held at the lowest tested level, about one cell per 100,000 PBMC.

An oligo carrying a UMI was ligated to the cDNA 3' end. The first PCR ran approximately 4 cycles with an equimolar RC1.1 and RC1.2 beta primer mix. MiXCR, run by TCRdb on the UMI-ligation and nested PCR reads, gives a single entry per CDR3 protein. This sample yields approximately 54,000 distinct CDR3 sequences, of which under 14% are seen a single time; 8% to 13% belongs to the top ten. The CDR3 contains 15 residues. V lost 5 bases, J lost 2 bases, and 9 bases stayed unmatched. Looked up from germline, CDR1 is DFQATT and CDR2 is SNEGSKA (reference sequence). Sequenced: PBMCs spiked with cells of the T cell clone KT2. The source is a human donor. J is TRBJ1-1 and V is TRBV20-1, with 9 bases lining up with TRBD1. Here the CDR3 DNA reads TGCAGTGCTGTTCCCTGGGACAGGGCTAACACTGAAGCTTTCTTT. It encodes CSAVPWDRANTEAFF.